These 2 T cell receptor beta chains share one sample of origin, sequenced in a study of blood T cells in healthy people across ages (dated by TCRdb to between 2014 and 2017). The method was 5' RACE. The sequencer listed for this sample is Illumina HiSeq 2500. A second PCR of about 7 to 12 cycles was run with a J-beta primer mix and a sample-barcoded 5' primer. In-frame beta chains were kept once TCRdb had trimmed the public reads at Q25 with fastp and called clones with MiXCR. Merged by CDR3 protein, the rows form single entries marked with the most common genes and DNA. This sample gives some 900,000 distinct CDR3 sequences in total; 40% to 60% of them show up just once. Roughly 13% of the sample rests with the top ten. The sample was blood. The origin of the receptors is a man aged 25-45 years in good health.

This clonotype showed up many times. The chain combines TRBV6-5 with TRBJ2-7; D possibly matches TRBD1 or TRBD2 (5 bases each). Trimming stripped 6 bases from V and 0 bases from J, with 18 bases between. The CDR3 is 16 residues long. Germline V gene lookup returns CDR1 MNHEY and CDR2 SVGAGI. CDR3 in amino acids: CASRKDPGRGSYEQYF. For the CDR3, the DNA is TGTGCCAGCAGGAAAGACCCGGGACGTGGCTCCTACGAGCAGTACTTC.

The chain recombines TRBV6-7 with TRBJ2-7, with 7 nucleotides matching TRBD1. TRBV6-7 is sorted into the ORF group, with uncertain function. V lost 1 base to trimming and J lost 4 bases; unmatched junction nucleotides: 16. The CDR3 runs to 18 residues. The CDR3 sequence: CASSYLPKETGTPYEQYF. The CDR3, as DNA: TGTGCCAGCAGTTACTTGCCTAAAGAGACAGGGACCCCTTACGAGCAGTACTTC.